The rows below give T cell receptor beta chains drawn from one sample of a study of blood T cell dynamics during melanoma immunotherapy. Measured with immunoSEQ multiplex PCR; TCRdb has only the in-frame clones, and not every one. The data contain over 8,500 clones, approximately 90% of them singletons. Sample: blood, taken from a patient treated with checkpoint blockade. These receptors were collected from a human donor with melanoma. Each CDR3 is given with its conserved first and last residue. The D gene is left open where the match is weak. The size of a clone is reported for some rows only, either as once, few or many, or as a class for expanded clones.

TRBV11-3,-,TRBJ2-5,-,CASSRTDQETQYF,TGTGCCAGCAGCCGGACAGACCAAGAGACCCAGTACTTC
TRBV15,-,TRBJ2-5,-,CATRGAETQYF,TGTGCCACCAGAGGCGCGGAGACCCAGTACTTC
TRBV7-9,-,TRBJ2-2,TRBD2,CASSLAGRGAGELFF,TGTGCCAGCAGCCTAGCGGGGAGGGGCGCCGGGGAGCTGTTTTTT
TRBV19,-,TRBJ2-5,-,CASSLPLGETQYF,TGTGCCAGTAGTCTCCCGCTGGGGGAGACCCAGTACTTC
TRBV6-5,once,TRBJ1-5,TRBD1,CASSQGDPGNQPQHF,TGTGCCAGCAGTCAGGGGGATCCAGGCAATCAGCCCCAGCATTTT
TRBV2,-,TRBJ2-3,TRBD2,CASSAPLAGTQYF,TGTGCCAGCAGCGCCCCCCTAGCGGGTACGCAGTATTTT
TRBV12-5,once,TRBJ2-3,-,CASGLVLGGTVSDTQYF,TGTGCTAGTGGTTTGGTACTGGGCGGGACGGTTTCAGATACGCAGTATTTT
TRBV29-1,-,TRBJ1-2,-,CSVGSGEYGYTF,TGCAGCGTTGGGTCGGGGGAGTATGGCTACACCTTC
TRBV27,-,TRBJ1-3,-,CASSPMTAASGNTIYF,TGTGCCAGCAGTCCCATGACAGCCGCCTCTGGAAACACCATATATTTT
TRBV4-1,-,TRBJ2-1,TRBD2,CASSQVAGSYNEQFF,TGCGCCAGCAGCCAAGTAGCGGGTTCCTACAATGAGCAGTTCTTC
TRBV15,-,TRBJ2-7,TRBD2,CATSRDVASGVHEQYF,TGTGCCACCAGCAGAGATGTGGCTAGCGGCGTACACGAGCAGTACTTC
TRBV6-5,-,TRBJ2-5,TRBD2,CASSSPGGSVGETQYF,TGTGCCAGCAGTTCCCCGGGGGGGAGCGTTGGGGAGACCCAGTACTTC
TRBV10-3,-,TRBJ2-6,-,CAISERGPLSSGANVLTF,TGTGCCATCAGTGAGAGAGGACCACTGTCATCTGGGGCCAACGTCCTGACTTTC
TRBV10-2,once,TRBJ2-7,TRBD2,CASSVSSGTYEQYF,TGCGCCAGCAGTGTGTCTAGCGGAACCTACGAGCAGTACTTC
TRBV20-1,-,TRBJ1-1,-,CSARRAGQAFF,TGCAGTGCTAGGAGGGCAGGGCAAGCTTTCTTT
TRBV11-1,-,TRBJ2-7,-,CASSPAVSSYEQYF,TGTGCCAGCAGCCCGGCGGTGAGCTCCTACGAGCAGTACTTC
TRBV30,once,TRBJ1-2,-,CAWSVGTDLGYTF,TGTGCCTGGAGTGTAGGTACAGATTTGGGCTACACCTTC
TRBV28,-,TRBJ2-6,-,CASSPRGGLSGANVLTF,TGTGCCAGCAGCCCCCGGGGAGGCCTCTCTGGGGCCAACGTCCTGACTTTC
TRBV4-3,-,TRBJ2-7,-,CASSPRVADYEQYF,TGCGCCAGCAGCCCTCGGGTAGCAGACTACGAGCAGTACTTC
TRBV9,-,TRBJ2-2,-,CASSVVPVGGATTGELFF,TGTGCCAGCAGCGTAGTACCGGTGGGGGGGGCAACCACCGGGGAGCTGTTTTTT
TRBV4-3,-,TRBJ2-1,-,CASSRGSSSYNEQFF,TGCGCCAGCAGCCGCGGGTCGAGCTCCTACAATGAGCAGTTCTTC
TRBV5-6,-,TRBJ2-1,-,CASTLGPNNEQFF,TGTGCCAGCACCTTGGGGCCAAACAATGAGCAGTTCTTC
TRBV7-2,-,TRBJ2-7,TRBD2,CASSLGLAPHEQYF,TGTGCCAGCAGCTTAGGACTAGCTCCGCACGAGCAGTACTTC
TRBV7-2,-,TRBJ2-3,-,CASSLRAPMGADTQYF,TGTGCCAGCAGTCTGAGGGCCCCGATGGGAGCAGATACGCAGTATTTT
TRBV9,-,TRBJ2-3,-,CASSVVEGASTDTQYF,TGTGCCAGCAGCGTAGTGGAGGGGGCAAGCACAGATACGCAGTATTTT
TRBV28,-,TRBJ2-3,-,CASSLNWWVSSTDTQYF,TGTGCCAGCAGTTTGAATTGGTGGGTCTCTAGCACAGATACGCAGTATTTT
TRBV4-1,-,TRBJ1-5,-,CASSRTRGVMGNQPQHF,TGCGCCAGCAGCCGCACCCGCGGGGTGATGGGGAATCAGCCCCAGCATTTT
TRBV7-2,-,TRBJ2-3,TRBD2,CASSLVASGRGPDTQYF,TGTGCCAGCAGCTTAGTGGCTAGCGGGAGGGGCCCAGATACGCAGTATTTT
TRBV9,-,TRBJ2-5,TRBD1,CASSGTGSLGGTQYF,TGTGCCAGCAGCGGGACAGGGTCCCTTGGGGGGACCCAGTACTTC
TRBV5-1,-,TRBJ2-7,-,CASSLLGGSYEQYF,TGCGCCAGCAGCTTGTTGGGTGGCTCCTACGAGCAGTACTTC
TRBV7-2,-,TRBJ2-1,-,CASSFRPPDEQFF,TGTGCCAGCAGCTTTCGACCCCCGGATGAGCAGTTCTTC
TRBV28,-,TRBJ2-7,-,CASSLISGGRYEQYF,TGTGCCAGCAGTTTGATTAGCGGAGGGCGCTACGAGCAGTACTTC
TRBV27,-,TRBJ1-4,-,CASSLDRRGRGNEKLFF,TGTGCCAGCAGTTTAGATAGGCGGGGCCGAGGTAATGAAAAACTGTTTTTT
TRBV27,-,TRBJ2-2,TRBD2,CASGGTTNTGELFF,TGTGCCAGCGGGGGGACTACCAACACCGGGGAGCTGTTTTTT
TRBV6-5,-,TRBJ1-2,-,CASKVSDSGYTF,TGTGCCAGCAAGGTATCGGATTCTGGCTACACCTTC
TRBV11-2,-,TRBJ2-1,-,CASSLEAYNEQFF,TGTGCCAGCAGCTTAGAAGCATACAATGAGCAGTTCTTC
TRBV29-1,few,TRBJ2-5,TRBD2,CSVEDLPGAGGQETQYF,TGCAGCGTTGAAGATCTTCCCGGAGCGGGGGGCCAAGAGACCCAGTACTTC
TRBV30,-,TRBJ2-6,-,CASHSGANVLTF,TGTGCCTCCCACTCTGGGGCCAACGTCCTGACTTTC
TRBV5-6,-,TRBJ1-6,-,CASSAQGIDSPLHF,TGTGCCAGCAGCGCCCAAGGTATTGATTCACCCCTCCACTTT
TRBV5-6,once,TRBJ1-5,-,CASSLAGQGNNQPQHF,TGTGCCAGCAGCTTGGCCGGGCAGGGGAACAATCAGCCCCAGCATTTT
TRBV28,-,TRBJ1-1,-,CASSHPGGTEAFF,TGTGCCAGCAGCCACCCTGGGGGCACTGAAGCTTTCTTT
TRBV10-3,-,TRBJ2-5,-,CAIGGQPGAQYF,TGTGCCATAGGGGGGCAGCCAGGGGCCCAGTACTTC
TRBV30,-,TRBJ2-5,-,CAWSPAETQYF,TGTGCCTGGAGTCCCGCGGAGACCCAGTACTTC
TRBV4-2,few,TRBJ2-5,-,CASSQDGGKQETQYF,TGTGCCAGCAGCCAAGATGGAGGGAAACAAGAGACCCAGTACTTC
TRBV4-1,-,TRBJ1-2,-,CASSQVPPGAMGYGYTF,TGCGCCAGCAGCCAAGTTCCCCCCGGGGCCATGGGCTATGGCTACACCTTC
TRBV27,-,TRBJ2-2,-,CASSLSFGQGGGELFF,TGTGCCAGCAGTTTATCGTTCGGGCAGGGTGGCGGGGAGCTGTTTTTT
TRBV4-1,few,TRBJ2-1,-,CASSQTPKGSLPSSYNEQFF,TGCGCCAGCAGCCAAACCCCCAAGGGATCCCTCCCCAGCTCCTACAATGAGCAGTTCTTC
TRBV2,once,TRBJ2-1,TRBD1,CAWGTGNYNEQFF,TGTGCCTGGGGGACAGGAAACTACAATGAGCAGTTCTTC
TRBV5-6,few,TRBJ2-1,-,CASERGANYNEQFF,TGTGCCAGCGAGCGAGGGGCCAACTACAATGAGCAGTTCTTC
TRBV7-9,-,TRBJ2-5,TRBD1,CASSPGTGTQETQYF,TGTGCCAGCAGCCCCGGGACAGGGACCCAAGAGACCCAGTACTTC
TRBV5-1,-,TRBJ2-5,-,CASSSQGGAQETQYF,TGCGCCAGCAGCTCCCAGGGGGGGGCCCAAGAGACCCAGTACTTC
TRBV6-4,-,TRBJ2-1,-,CASSESWGDYEQFF,TGTGCCAGCAGTGAGAGTTGGGGGGACTATGAGCAGTTCTTC
TRBV7-8,-,TRBJ1-2,-,CASSLGASAVYGYTF,TGTGCCAGCAGCTTAGGGGCATCGGCAGTCTATGGCTACACCTTC
TRBV4-2,-,TRBJ2-1,-,CASSQGEGHNEQFF,TGTGCCAGCAGCCAAGGGGAAGGCCACAATGAGCAGTTCTTC